This passage covers 27 T cell receptor beta chains from one sample sequenced in a study of T cells in localized non-small cell lung cancer. Here immunoSEQ multiplex PCR was the method, and the copy in TCRdb shows in-frame clones only, minus some. There are under 50,000 clones in the sample; around 87% occur only once, and roughly 2.5% lies in the top ten. Sample: PBMCs, taken before any cancer treatment. These TCRs come from a man aged 35-75 years with stage II lung adenocarcinoma.

This rearrangement joins TRBV27 to TRBJ1-1, with a weak D call TRBD1 (5 bases). Germline V gene data show CDR1 as MNHEY and CDR2 as SMNVEV (reference sequence). Trimming removed 3 bases at V and 4 bases at J, with 9 bases between. This CDR3 is built from 13 residues. The CDR3 protein is CASSLGRATEAFF. CDR3 bases: TGTGCCAGCAGTTTGGGCAGGGCCACTGAAGCTTTCTTT.

The genes are TRBV6-5 and TRBJ2-1, with D perhaps TRBD1 or TRBD2 (6 bases each). V shed 0 bases and J shed 6 bases, with 15 bases lying between them. This CDR3 comprises 16 residues. Per germline, CDR1 MNHEY and CDR2 SVGAGI. The CDR3 coding sequence is TGTGCCAGCAGTTACTCGAAGTCCCGGGGGCTCAATGAGCAGTTCTTC. Translation gives CASSYSKSRGLNEQFF.

The CDR3 DNA is TGTGCCAGCAGGGGTAGCGGGGGGAATGAGCACAATGAGCAGTTCTTC. This gives the protein CASRGSGGNEHNEQFF. The chain carries TRBV5-4 and TRBJ2-1, with TRBD2 matching over 10 bases. Unmatched junction bases numbered 10, after V lost 5 bases and J lost 5 bases. Germline V gene data show CDR1 as SGHNT and CDR2 as YYREEE (reference sequence). The CDR3 consists of 16 residues. Variable domain in full (rest from reference TRBV5-4 and TRBJ2-1): ETGVTQSPTHLIKTRGQQVTLRCSSQSGHNTVSWYQQALGQGPQFIFQYYREEENGRGNFPPRFSGLQFPNYSSELNVNALELDDSALYLCASRGSGGNEHNEQFFGPGTRLTVL.

V is TRBV19 and J is TRBJ1-2; D is ambiguous. V was trimmed by 7 bases and J by 0 bases, leaving 24 bases between them. In germline, CDR1 is LNHDA, CDR2 SQIVND (reference sequence). The CDR3 is 18 residues long. The CDR3 coding sequence is TGTGCCAGTAAGGAATCTAGTATAGAGGTGGAAGCTAACTATGGCTACACCTTC. Amino acids: CASKESSIEVEANYGYTF. Together with reference TRBV19 and TRBJ1-2, the CDR3 gives the full variable domain: DGGITQSPKYLFRKEGQNVTLSCEQNLNHDAMYWYRQDPGQGLRLIYYSQIVNDFQKGDIAEGYSVSREKKESFPLTVTSAQKNPTAFYLCASKESSIEVEANYGYTFGSGTRLTVV.

The count of this clone is one. This chain joins TRBV19 and TRBJ1-1; D is perhaps TRBD1 (5 bases). The CDR3 consists of 16 residues. V was trimmed by 3 bases and J by 8 bases, leaving 22 bases between them. From germline, CDR1 is LNHDA and CDR2 SQIVND (reference sequence). Written as DNA, the CDR3 is TGTGCCAGTAGTATTTTTTCGGGCTCATGGGGCTCAGAAGCTTTCTTT. The encoded protein is CASSIFSGSWGSEAFF.

For the CDR3, the DNA is TGTGCCAGCAGCCTCCGACTAGCGGGAACCTCGGTGACCCAGTACTTC. As protein: CASSLRLAGTSVTQYF. The chain has TRBV2 and TRBJ2-5, with 11 bases matching TRBD2. The ends lost 6 bases at V and 7 bases at J; junction bases unmatched: 13. The CDR3 has 16 residues. The germline V gene has CDR1 SNHLY and CDR2 FYNNEI.

This sequence joins TRBV19 and TRBJ2-2; 9 nucleotides match TRBD1. Germline V gene sequence: CDR1 LNHDA, CDR2 SQIVND (reference sequence). This CDR3 comprises 15 residues. The V segment lost 7 bases and the J segment 7 bases; nucleotides outside the gene matches: 10. The CDR3 DNA reads TGTGCCAGTAAAGCGGGACAGGGCCTTATCGGGGAGCTGTTTTTT. Translating gives CASKAGQGLIGELFF.

A few counts support this clone. The chain has TRBV2 and TRBJ1-4; the D gene is possibly TRBD1 (6 bases). There are 14 residues in the CDR3. V was shortened by 5 bases and J by 5 bases, with 12 bases between the two germline ends. Germline V gene lookup returns CDR1 SNHLY and CDR2 FYNNEI. The CDR3 here is CASSPDSLNEKLFF. The CDR3 bases are TGTGCCAGCAGTCCGGACAGCTTAAATGAAAAACTGTTTTTT.

J is TRBJ2-2 and V is TRBV14, with TRBD2 identical over 9 bases. The V gene end was trimmed by 1 base and the J gene end by 3 bases; junction bases not matched to a gene: 6. The CDR3 has 17 residues. Germline CDR1 SGHDN, CDR2 FVKESK. The CDR3, as DNA: TGTGCCAGCAGCCAAGCCTGGGGACTAGCAGACACCGGGGAGCTGTTTTTT. Translated, it gives CASSQAWGLADTGELFF.

CDR3 nucleotide sequence: TGTGCCAGCATCCCCGAGACAGGGGCTTATGGCTACACCTTC. Amino acid sequence: CASIPETGAYGYTF. This chain uses TRBV7-9 with TRBJ1-2, with 8 bases fitting TRBD1. The CDR3 is 14 residues long. The V segment lost 7 bases and the J segment 5 bases; nucleotides outside the gene matches: 9. Germline CDR1 is SEHNR and CDR2 is FQNEAQ (reference sequence).

The genes are TRBV11-2 and TRBJ2-7; D remains unclear. Between the trimmed V and J ends, which lost 3 bases and 4 bases, there was a span of 10 bases. CDR3 size: 13 residues. Germline CDR1 SGHAT, CDR2 FQNNGV. The CDR3 spells CASSFGPEYEQYV. The CDR3 region has the DNA TGTGCCAGCAGCTTTGGTCCCGAGTACGAGCAGTACGTC.

V usage is TRBV29-1 and J usage is TRBJ2-3, with no clear D. CDR1 SQVTM and CDR2 ANQGSEA come from the germline V gene. Trimming removed 0 bases at V and 3 bases at J, with 10 bases between. The CDR3 is 14 amino acids. For the CDR3, the DNA is TGCAGCGTTGAAGATCGAGGACGGACAGATACGCAGTATTTT. This encodes CSVEDRGRTDTQYF.

This chain joins TRBV5-3 and TRBJ1-2; the match to TRBD1 covers 9 bases. TRBV5-3 is identified as an open reading frame with a role that is uncertain. The V and J ends lost 5 bases and 4 bases, in that order; junction bases with no gene match: 9. The CDR3 runs 15 residues. CDR3 sequence: CARRKRTGDIYGYTF. The CDR3 DNA reads as TGTGCCAGAAGAAAGAGGACAGGGGATATCTATGGCTACACCTTC.

The chain has TRBV27 and TRBJ1-2; unclear D gene. This CDR3 comprises 12 residues. Germline CDR1 and CDR2: MNHEY and SMNVEV (reference sequence). Trimming took 7 bases from V and 6 from J, leaving 12 bases between them. CDR3 protein: CASKLGNNGYTF. The CDR3 DNA reads as TGTGCCAGCAAGTTGGGGAATAATGGCTACACCTTC.

The J gene is TRBJ1-4, the V gene TRBV5-6; 8 bases match TRBD1. This CDR3 region has 15 residues. CDR1 and CDR2 from the germline V gene are SGHDT and YYEEEE. Trimming at V came to 1 base and at J to 6 bases, leaving 5 bases not matched to a gene. CDR3 sequence (DNA): TGTGCCAGCAGCTTGAGAGGGACAGGAGATGAAAAACTGTTTTTT. Its translation: CASSLRGTGDEKLFF.

The chain joins TRBV12-5 to TRBJ1-3; D gene uncertain. The CDR3 has 13 residues. Trimming shortened V by 3 bases and J by 0 bases, and 3 bases separated the two germline ends. Looked up from germline, CDR1 is LGHNT and CDR2 is FRNRAP. The CDR3 protein is CASGFSSGNTIYF. CDR3 DNA sequence: TGTGCTAGTGGTTTCAGCTCTGGAAACACCATATATTTT. Full variable domain (remainder filled in from reference TRBV12-5 and TRBJ1-3): DARVTQTPRHKVTEMGQEVTMRCQPILGHNTVFWYRQTMMQGLELLAYFRNRAPLDDSGMPKDRFSAEMPDATLATLKIQPSEPRDSAVYFCASGFSSGNTIYFGEGSWLTVV.

This clone was seen once. One end of the junction fails to match germline, which may point to a read error. Different DNA sequences within this sample yield the same CDR3. The chain joins TRBV4-1 to TRBJ2-4; possibly TRBD1 for D (6 bases). Germline V gives CDR1 MGHRA, CDR2 YSYEKL. This CDR3 has 14 amino acids. CDR3 residues: CASSQDSTGAYEYF. The CDR3 bases are TGCGCTAGCAGCCAAGATTCGACAGGAGCTTACGAGTACTTC.

The V and J genes are TRBV19 and TRBJ1-5; TRBD1 matches 8 bases. The CDR3 is made up of 15 amino acids. The junction had 4 bases not matched to a gene; V was cut back by 4 bases and J by 2 bases. Looked up from germline, CDR1 is LNHDA and CDR2 is SQIVND (reference sequence). In nucleotides, the CDR3 is TGTGCCAGTAGTACAGGGGGCGCGGGCAATCAGCCCCAGCATTTT. Translating it yields CASSTGGAGNQPQHF.

V usage is TRBV7-6 and J usage is TRBJ2-1, with TRBD2 matching 12 bases. The CDR3 spans 14 residues. V trimming: 1 base; J trimming: 10 bases; junction bases outside the gene matches: 2. The V gene's germline CDR1 is SGHVS and CDR2 FNYEAQ. CDR3 in amino acids: CASSLVGTSGEQFF. Here the CDR3 DNA reads TGTGCCAGCAGCTTAGTGGGGACTAGCGGGGAGCAGTTCTTC. The full variable domain, rest sourced from reference TRBV7-6 and TRBJ2-1, is GAGVSQSPRYKVTKRGQDVALRCDPISGHVSLYWYRQALGQGPEFLTYFNYEAQQDKSGLPNDRFSAERPEGSISTLTIQRTEQRDSAMYRCASSLVGTSGEQFFGPGTRLTVL.

This rearrangement joins TRBV29-1 to TRBJ1-1; a possible D gene is TRBD1 (5 bases). The CDR3 totals 15 residues. V was trimmed by 7 bases and J by 7 bases, leaving 25 bases between them. Germline V gene sequence: CDR1 SQVTM, CDR2 ANQGSEA. CDR3 in DNA: TGCAGCGCACGGGGCCGTGAGGCCCTTTACGGTGAAGCTTTCTTT. This sequence encodes CSARGREALYGEAFF.

The CDR3 nucleotides read TGTGCCAGCAGCCGCACAACAGGGGAAAGCGAGCAGTACTTC. This codes for CASSRTTGESEQYF. The chain combines TRBV6-5 with TRBJ2-7, with 7 bases aligning to TRBD1. Unmatched junction bases numbered 11, after V lost 6 bases and J lost 6 bases. The CDR3 runs 14 residues. CDR1 is MNHEY and CDR2 is SVGAGI in the germline V gene.

This chain links TRBV5-5 with TRBJ1-2; 7 bases map to TRBD1. J was trimmed by 1 base and V by 4 bases; bases with no gene match: 4. The CDR3 spans 14 residues. Germline V gives CDR1 SGHKS, CDR2 YYEKEE (reference sequence). CDR3 sequence: CASSNHRGNYGYTF. CDR3 bases: TGTGCCAGCAGCAATCACAGGGGTAACTATGGCTACACCTTC. The complete variable domain, with remaining parts taken from reference TRBV5-5 and TRBJ1-2, reads DAGVTQSPTHLIKTRGQQVTLRCSPISGHKSVSWYQQVLGQGPQFIFQYYEKEERGRGNFPDRFSARQFPNYSSELNVNALLLGDSALYLCASSNHRGNYGYTFGSGTRLTVV.

The V call is TRBV11-2, the J call TRBJ2-5, with 7 bases identical to TRBD1. The V gene end was trimmed by 2 bases and the J gene end by 2 bases; junction bases not matched to a gene: 2. CDR3 size: 14 residues. Germline assignment: CDR1 SGHAT and CDR2 FQNNGV. The CDR3 sequence is CASSLPGQQETQYF. CDR3 DNA sequence: TGTGCCAGCAGCTTACCGGGACAGCAAGAGACCCAGTACTTC.

Regarding this clone: An end of the junction differs from the germline gene, which may be a read error. V is TRBV6-1 and J is TRBJ1-6; D is possibly TRBD1 (5 bases). The CDR3 runs 15 residues. Germline CDR1 MNHNS, CDR2 SASEGT. The CDR3 nucleotides read TGTGCCAGCAGTGAGTTGGGTCAGGGAGATTCTCCCCTCCACTTT. Translated, it gives CASSELGQGDSPLHF.

V is TRBV5-5 and J is TRBJ2-7; no reliable D call. Germline V gene lookup returns CDR1 SGHKS and CDR2 YYEKEE (reference sequence). The CDR3 is made up of 12 amino acids. V dropped 4 bases and J dropped 6 bases, with 11 bases sitting between them. The DNA of the CDR3 is TGTGCCAGCAGCCCACTTGGTTCCGAGCAGTACTTC. It codes for CASSPLGSEQYF. Based on the CDR3 plus reference TRBV5-5 and TRBJ2-7, the full variable domain is DAGVTQSPTHLIKTRGQQVTLRCSPISGHKSVSWYQQVLGQGPQFIFQYYEKEERGRGNFPDRFSARQFPNYSSELNVNALLLGDSALYLCASSPLGSEQYFGPGTRLTVT.

This chain links TRBV27 with TRBJ2-1, with 15 bases aligning to TRBD2. CDR1 and CDR2 (germline): MNHEY, SMNVEV (reference sequence). This CDR3 is 16 amino acids long. J was trimmed by 7 bases and V by 6 bases; bases with no gene match: 7. The CDR3 DNA reads as TGTGCCAGCAGGACCGCCGGGACTAGCGGGGGGAATGAGCAGTTCTTC. This translates into CASRTAGTSGGNEQFF.

The chain employs TRBV5-1 and TRBJ2-3, with D perhaps TRBD2 (6 bases). CDR1 SGHRS and CDR2 YFSETQ come from the germline V gene. Trimming removed 3 bases from V and 1 base from J, with 6 bases in between. The CDR3 runs 13 residues. CDR3 in amino acids: CASSSSGTDTQYF. The CDR3 bases are TGCGCCAGCAGCTCTAGCGGCACAGATACGCAGTATTTT.